One and the same sample provided the 24 T cell receptor beta chains below, sequenced in a study of vaccination and CD4 T cells after COVID-19. Described treatment: roughly nine-day PBMC culture with coronavirus spike peptide pools or control peptides (ViraFEST assay). Scientists ran DNA taken from cultured CD4+ T cells through the Oncomine TCR Beta short-read assay for sequencing. One entry per CDR3 protein results from TCRdb running MiXCR on the PCR reads. The sample contains fewer than 20,000 distinct CDR3 sequences, 44% of which appear only once. The antigens these receptors bind are not known. Sequencing was performed on CD4+ T cells from blood, cultured in vitro. Receptors originate from a human donor who had recovered from COVID-19.

This clonotype turned up a few times. The V gene is TRBV27, the J gene TRBJ1-4; D possibly corresponds to TRBD1 (5 bases). From germline, CDR1 is MNHEY and CDR2 SMNVEV (reference sequence). V was trimmed by 6 bases and J by 4 bases, leaving 12 bases between them. The CDR3 totals 14 residues. In nucleotides, the CDR3 is TGTGCCAGCAGCTACGGGGGATTTAATGAAAAACTGTTTTTT. This translates into CASSYGGFNEKLFF.

The V call is TRBV4-1, the J call TRBJ2-6, with 7 bases lining up with TRBD2. The CDR3 length is 16 residues. Germline trimming cut 2 bases from V and 1 base from J; bases unmatched to any gene: 2. CDR1 and CDR2 from the germline V gene are MGHRA and YSYEKL. The CDR3 nucleotides read TGCGCCAGCAGCCAACCTAGCGGTTCTGGGGCCAACGTCCTGACTTTC. Protein product: CASSQPSGSGANVLTF.

The table lists this clonotype with a few counts. This rearrangement joins TRBV12-3 or TRBV12-4 to TRBJ1-2, with a weak D call TRBD1 (5 bases). The CDR3 extends over 13 amino acids. V lost 7 bases and J 4 bases, leaving 13 bases between the germline ends. Written as DNA, the CDR3 is TGTGCCAGCACGGGCAGGGTTATCTATGGCTACACCTTC. Its protein is CASTGRVIYGYTF.

The rearrangement links TRBV18 to TRBJ2-5; 8 nucleotides align to TRBD1. Per germline, CDR1 KGHSH and CDR2 LQKENI. V lost 0 bases and J lost 2; bases outside the gene matches: 2. The CDR3 is 15 residues long. The CDR3 loop reads CASSPPGTGQETQYF. CDR3 DNA: TGTGCCAGCTCACCACCCGGGACAGGTCAAGAGACCCAGTACTTC.

This chain links TRBV7-2 with TRBJ2-5, with TRBD1 matching 9 bases. Germline V gene lookup returns CDR1 SGHTA and CDR2 FQGNSA. Germline trimming cut 4 bases from V and 4 bases from J; bases unmatched to any gene: 4. This CDR3 region has 14 residues. The chain's CDR3 is CASSSPDRGETQYF. The CDR3 coding sequence is TGTGCCAGCAGCTCTCCGGACAGGGGAGAGACCCAGTACTTC.

V is TRBV20-1 and J is TRBJ1-2; 10 bases line up with TRBD1. CDR1 and CDR2 from the germline V gene are DFQATT and SNEGSKA (reference sequence). CDR3 length: 16 amino acids. V dropped 0 bases and J dropped 5; count of bases not matched to a gene: 9. The chain's CDR3 is CSARERTGGSGYGYTF. The CDR3 coding sequence is TGCAGTGCTAGAGAGCGGACAGGGGGGAGTGGGTATGGCTACACCTTC.

This chain links TRBV19 with TRBJ2-2; a possible D gene is TRBD2 (6 bases). This CDR3 comprises 13 residues. The V gene's germline CDR1 is LNHDA and CDR2 SQIVND (reference sequence). V was shortened by 8 bases and J by 5 bases, with 12 bases between the two germline ends. This CDR3 reads CASGAGRTGELFF. The CDR3 DNA sequence: TGTGCCAGTGGGGCAGGGAGGACCGGGGAGCTGTTTTTT.

The chain employs TRBV2 and TRBJ1-3; a possible D gene is TRBD1 (5 bases). This CDR3 is 15 amino acids long. Between the trimmed V and J ends, which lost 3 bases and 3 bases, there was a span of 12 bases. Germline V lookup: CDR1 SNHLY, CDR2 FYNNEI. For the CDR3, the DNA is TGTGCCAGCAGTGATCGGGGCCGGGGTGGAAACACCATATATTTT. It specifies CASSDRGRGGNTIYF.

V and J are TRBV20-1 and TRBJ2-5; unclear D gene. Germline V gene data show CDR1 as DFQATT and CDR2 as SNEGSKA (reference sequence). Trimming left V 3 bases short and J 5 bases short, with 16 bases between. CDR3 length: 14 residues. The CDR3, as DNA: TGCAGTGCTAGTCGGTCAGCACGGTGGGAGACCCAGTACTTC. It codes for CSASRSARWETQYF.

This clonotype was seen more than once but under ten times. The chain has TRBV12-3 or TRBV12-4 and TRBJ2-1; 9 bases are a match to TRBD2. With V trimmed by 4 bases and J by 3 bases, 4 bases remained unmatched. The length of the CDR3 is 15 residues. The CDR3 nucleotides read TGTGCCAGCAGTTCTCGGACTAGCGACTACAATGAGCAGTTCTTC. It specifies CASSSRTSDYNEQFF.

The rearrangement links TRBV20-1 to TRBJ2-5; possibly TRBD1 for D (6 bases). Germline CDR1 is DFQATT and CDR2 is SNEGSKA (reference sequence). The length of the CDR3 is 12 residues. V dropped 4 bases and J dropped 5 bases, with 11 bases sitting between them. The CDR3 protein is CSAKGVQETQYF. CDR3 coding DNA: TGCAGTGCTAAGGGGGTGCAGGAGACCCAGTACTTC.

The chain has TRBV20-1 and TRBJ1-5, with D uncertain. Trimming shortened V by 6 bases and J by 3 bases, and 15 bases separated the two germline ends. Germline CDR1 reads DFQATT; CDR2 reads SNEGSKA (reference sequence). The CDR3 sequence is 14 residues long. CDR3 protein: CSASDRVFNQPQHF. In DNA, the CDR3 is TGCAGTGCCAGCGACCGAGTCTTCAATCAGCCCCAGCATTTT.

This clonotype occurred once. This CDR3 reads CASSQGGGVLGYTF. The CDR3 DNA follows: TGTGCCAGCAGCCAAGGCGGGGGAGTCCTCGGCTACACCTTC. This chain joins TRBV3-1 and TRBJ1-2; a possible D gene is TRBD1 (5 bases). Germline CDR1 reads LGHDT; CDR2 reads YNNKEL (reference sequence). The V end lost 1 base, the J end lost 8 bases, and 14 bases lay between the germline ends. CDR3 length: 14 amino acids.

V and J are TRBV7-8 and TRBJ2-7, with 7 bases aligning to TRBD2. Germline V gene sequence: CDR1 SGHVS, CDR2 FQNEAQ. The CDR3 is made up of 14 amino acids. J was trimmed by 5 bases and V by 1 base; bases with no gene match: 5. The CDR3 DNA is TGTGCCAGCAGCTTAGAGCGCGGGAGAGACGAGCAGTACTTC. Protein product: CASSLERGRDEQYF.

The chain couples TRBV19 to TRBJ2-7; TRBD1 is a possible D gene (6 bases). The CDR3 is 14 residues long. V lost 4 bases and J 4 bases, leaving 14 bases between the germline ends. From germline, CDR1 is LNHDA and CDR2 SQIVND (reference sequence). CDR3 sequence (DNA): TGTGCCAGTAGTACACACAGGGCAGCATACGAGCAGTACTTC. Its protein is CASSTHRAAYEQYF.

The genes are TRBV29-1 and TRBJ2-4, with 11 positions matching TRBD2. The CDR3 totals 13 residues. Trimming cost V 6 bases and J 4 bases; bases outside gene matches: 2. CDR1 is SQVTM, CDR2 ANQGSEA, per germline. CDR3 region: CSVGTSGKNIQYF. CDR3 DNA sequence: TGCAGCGTGGGGACTAGCGGTAAAAACATTCAGTACTTC.

This clonotype showed up just a few times. The V call is TRBV19, the J call TRBJ2-3, with TRBD1 as a possible D gene (5 bases). This CDR3 has 15 residues. Germline CDR1 and CDR2: LNHDA and SQIVND (reference sequence). Trimming shortened V by 3 bases and J by 1 base, and 11 bases separated the two germline ends. DNA for the CDR3: TGTGCCAGTAGTATCGCAGGGTTCGGCACAGATACGCAGTATTTT. Protein product: CASSIAGFGTDTQYF.

The chain links TRBV27 to TRBJ2-3; 11 nucleotides line up with TRBD2. Per germline, CDR1 MNHEY and CDR2 SMNVEV (reference sequence). J lost 7 bases, V lost 5 bases, and 11 bases had no gene match. The CDR3 spans 16 residues. The CDR3: CASSGLAGGSLNTQYF. DNA of the CDR3: TGTGCCAGCAGTGGCCTAGCGGGAGGATCGTTAAATACGCAGTATTTT.

The rearrangement joins TRBV27 to TRBJ2-1; 7 bases line up with TRBD2. V gave up 5 bases and J gave up 12 bases; unmatched junction bases: 10. The CDR3 consists of 13 residues. The germline gives CDR1 MNHEY, CDR2 SMNVEV (reference sequence). The CDR3 DNA follows: TGTGCCAGCAGTCCACTTCGGGAGGTTGCGCAGTTCTTC. Translation: CASSPLREVAQFF.

The CDR3 spells CASSSTSGALEQYF. CDR3 DNA: TGTGCCAGCAGTTCGACTAGCGGCGCTCTCGAGCAGTACTTC. The chain links TRBV27 to TRBJ2-7; 9 nucleotides agree with TRBD2. The CDR3 runs to 14 residues. Germline-derived CDR1 and CDR2 are MNHEY and SMNVEV (reference sequence). V was clipped by 4 bases and J by 6 bases; unmatched bases: 7.

The chain couples TRBV28 to TRBJ1-2; tentative D call: TRBD1 (6 bases). The CDR3 consists of 14 residues. The V end was cut by 6 bases, the J end by 6 bases, with 17 bases between. CDR1 MDHEN and CDR2 SYDVKM come from the germline V gene. CDR3 residues: CASRSPGGADGYTF. The CDR3 DNA sequence: TGTGCCAGCAGATCGCCGGGGGGCGCCGATGGCTACACCTTC.

V and J are TRBV18 and TRBJ2-2, with D possibly TRBD1 on 5 matching bases. CDR1 and CDR2 (germline): KGHSH, LQKENI. Trimming removed 2 bases at V and 4 bases at J, with 5 bases between. The CDR3 consists of 13 residues. The CDR3 loop is CASSPGATGELFF. In nucleotides, the CDR3 is TGTGCCAGCTCACCAGGGGCCACCGGGGAGCTGTTTTTT.

The CDR3 loop reads CASSKRTGPLVGEAFF. CDR3 in DNA: TGTGCCAGCAGTAAAAGAACCGGGCCCTTAGTCGGTGAAGCTTTCTTT. The gene calls are TRBV2 and TRBJ1-1, with unresolved D. Germline V gene data show CDR1 as SNHLY and CDR2 as FYNNEI. This CDR3 contains 16 residues. The V end lost 5 bases, the J end lost 7 bases, and 23 bases lay between the germline ends.

The V call is TRBV7-9, the J call TRBJ2-7; 7 bases match TRBD2. This CDR3 is 16 amino acids long. Unmatched junction bases numbered 9, after V lost 4 bases and J lost 0 bases. Germline assignment: CDR1 SEHNR and CDR2 FQNEAQ (reference sequence). The CDR3 protein is CASSSYGRRDSYEQYF. CDR3 in DNA: TGTGCCAGCAGCTCCTACGGGAGGCGCGACTCCTACGAGCAGTACTTC.